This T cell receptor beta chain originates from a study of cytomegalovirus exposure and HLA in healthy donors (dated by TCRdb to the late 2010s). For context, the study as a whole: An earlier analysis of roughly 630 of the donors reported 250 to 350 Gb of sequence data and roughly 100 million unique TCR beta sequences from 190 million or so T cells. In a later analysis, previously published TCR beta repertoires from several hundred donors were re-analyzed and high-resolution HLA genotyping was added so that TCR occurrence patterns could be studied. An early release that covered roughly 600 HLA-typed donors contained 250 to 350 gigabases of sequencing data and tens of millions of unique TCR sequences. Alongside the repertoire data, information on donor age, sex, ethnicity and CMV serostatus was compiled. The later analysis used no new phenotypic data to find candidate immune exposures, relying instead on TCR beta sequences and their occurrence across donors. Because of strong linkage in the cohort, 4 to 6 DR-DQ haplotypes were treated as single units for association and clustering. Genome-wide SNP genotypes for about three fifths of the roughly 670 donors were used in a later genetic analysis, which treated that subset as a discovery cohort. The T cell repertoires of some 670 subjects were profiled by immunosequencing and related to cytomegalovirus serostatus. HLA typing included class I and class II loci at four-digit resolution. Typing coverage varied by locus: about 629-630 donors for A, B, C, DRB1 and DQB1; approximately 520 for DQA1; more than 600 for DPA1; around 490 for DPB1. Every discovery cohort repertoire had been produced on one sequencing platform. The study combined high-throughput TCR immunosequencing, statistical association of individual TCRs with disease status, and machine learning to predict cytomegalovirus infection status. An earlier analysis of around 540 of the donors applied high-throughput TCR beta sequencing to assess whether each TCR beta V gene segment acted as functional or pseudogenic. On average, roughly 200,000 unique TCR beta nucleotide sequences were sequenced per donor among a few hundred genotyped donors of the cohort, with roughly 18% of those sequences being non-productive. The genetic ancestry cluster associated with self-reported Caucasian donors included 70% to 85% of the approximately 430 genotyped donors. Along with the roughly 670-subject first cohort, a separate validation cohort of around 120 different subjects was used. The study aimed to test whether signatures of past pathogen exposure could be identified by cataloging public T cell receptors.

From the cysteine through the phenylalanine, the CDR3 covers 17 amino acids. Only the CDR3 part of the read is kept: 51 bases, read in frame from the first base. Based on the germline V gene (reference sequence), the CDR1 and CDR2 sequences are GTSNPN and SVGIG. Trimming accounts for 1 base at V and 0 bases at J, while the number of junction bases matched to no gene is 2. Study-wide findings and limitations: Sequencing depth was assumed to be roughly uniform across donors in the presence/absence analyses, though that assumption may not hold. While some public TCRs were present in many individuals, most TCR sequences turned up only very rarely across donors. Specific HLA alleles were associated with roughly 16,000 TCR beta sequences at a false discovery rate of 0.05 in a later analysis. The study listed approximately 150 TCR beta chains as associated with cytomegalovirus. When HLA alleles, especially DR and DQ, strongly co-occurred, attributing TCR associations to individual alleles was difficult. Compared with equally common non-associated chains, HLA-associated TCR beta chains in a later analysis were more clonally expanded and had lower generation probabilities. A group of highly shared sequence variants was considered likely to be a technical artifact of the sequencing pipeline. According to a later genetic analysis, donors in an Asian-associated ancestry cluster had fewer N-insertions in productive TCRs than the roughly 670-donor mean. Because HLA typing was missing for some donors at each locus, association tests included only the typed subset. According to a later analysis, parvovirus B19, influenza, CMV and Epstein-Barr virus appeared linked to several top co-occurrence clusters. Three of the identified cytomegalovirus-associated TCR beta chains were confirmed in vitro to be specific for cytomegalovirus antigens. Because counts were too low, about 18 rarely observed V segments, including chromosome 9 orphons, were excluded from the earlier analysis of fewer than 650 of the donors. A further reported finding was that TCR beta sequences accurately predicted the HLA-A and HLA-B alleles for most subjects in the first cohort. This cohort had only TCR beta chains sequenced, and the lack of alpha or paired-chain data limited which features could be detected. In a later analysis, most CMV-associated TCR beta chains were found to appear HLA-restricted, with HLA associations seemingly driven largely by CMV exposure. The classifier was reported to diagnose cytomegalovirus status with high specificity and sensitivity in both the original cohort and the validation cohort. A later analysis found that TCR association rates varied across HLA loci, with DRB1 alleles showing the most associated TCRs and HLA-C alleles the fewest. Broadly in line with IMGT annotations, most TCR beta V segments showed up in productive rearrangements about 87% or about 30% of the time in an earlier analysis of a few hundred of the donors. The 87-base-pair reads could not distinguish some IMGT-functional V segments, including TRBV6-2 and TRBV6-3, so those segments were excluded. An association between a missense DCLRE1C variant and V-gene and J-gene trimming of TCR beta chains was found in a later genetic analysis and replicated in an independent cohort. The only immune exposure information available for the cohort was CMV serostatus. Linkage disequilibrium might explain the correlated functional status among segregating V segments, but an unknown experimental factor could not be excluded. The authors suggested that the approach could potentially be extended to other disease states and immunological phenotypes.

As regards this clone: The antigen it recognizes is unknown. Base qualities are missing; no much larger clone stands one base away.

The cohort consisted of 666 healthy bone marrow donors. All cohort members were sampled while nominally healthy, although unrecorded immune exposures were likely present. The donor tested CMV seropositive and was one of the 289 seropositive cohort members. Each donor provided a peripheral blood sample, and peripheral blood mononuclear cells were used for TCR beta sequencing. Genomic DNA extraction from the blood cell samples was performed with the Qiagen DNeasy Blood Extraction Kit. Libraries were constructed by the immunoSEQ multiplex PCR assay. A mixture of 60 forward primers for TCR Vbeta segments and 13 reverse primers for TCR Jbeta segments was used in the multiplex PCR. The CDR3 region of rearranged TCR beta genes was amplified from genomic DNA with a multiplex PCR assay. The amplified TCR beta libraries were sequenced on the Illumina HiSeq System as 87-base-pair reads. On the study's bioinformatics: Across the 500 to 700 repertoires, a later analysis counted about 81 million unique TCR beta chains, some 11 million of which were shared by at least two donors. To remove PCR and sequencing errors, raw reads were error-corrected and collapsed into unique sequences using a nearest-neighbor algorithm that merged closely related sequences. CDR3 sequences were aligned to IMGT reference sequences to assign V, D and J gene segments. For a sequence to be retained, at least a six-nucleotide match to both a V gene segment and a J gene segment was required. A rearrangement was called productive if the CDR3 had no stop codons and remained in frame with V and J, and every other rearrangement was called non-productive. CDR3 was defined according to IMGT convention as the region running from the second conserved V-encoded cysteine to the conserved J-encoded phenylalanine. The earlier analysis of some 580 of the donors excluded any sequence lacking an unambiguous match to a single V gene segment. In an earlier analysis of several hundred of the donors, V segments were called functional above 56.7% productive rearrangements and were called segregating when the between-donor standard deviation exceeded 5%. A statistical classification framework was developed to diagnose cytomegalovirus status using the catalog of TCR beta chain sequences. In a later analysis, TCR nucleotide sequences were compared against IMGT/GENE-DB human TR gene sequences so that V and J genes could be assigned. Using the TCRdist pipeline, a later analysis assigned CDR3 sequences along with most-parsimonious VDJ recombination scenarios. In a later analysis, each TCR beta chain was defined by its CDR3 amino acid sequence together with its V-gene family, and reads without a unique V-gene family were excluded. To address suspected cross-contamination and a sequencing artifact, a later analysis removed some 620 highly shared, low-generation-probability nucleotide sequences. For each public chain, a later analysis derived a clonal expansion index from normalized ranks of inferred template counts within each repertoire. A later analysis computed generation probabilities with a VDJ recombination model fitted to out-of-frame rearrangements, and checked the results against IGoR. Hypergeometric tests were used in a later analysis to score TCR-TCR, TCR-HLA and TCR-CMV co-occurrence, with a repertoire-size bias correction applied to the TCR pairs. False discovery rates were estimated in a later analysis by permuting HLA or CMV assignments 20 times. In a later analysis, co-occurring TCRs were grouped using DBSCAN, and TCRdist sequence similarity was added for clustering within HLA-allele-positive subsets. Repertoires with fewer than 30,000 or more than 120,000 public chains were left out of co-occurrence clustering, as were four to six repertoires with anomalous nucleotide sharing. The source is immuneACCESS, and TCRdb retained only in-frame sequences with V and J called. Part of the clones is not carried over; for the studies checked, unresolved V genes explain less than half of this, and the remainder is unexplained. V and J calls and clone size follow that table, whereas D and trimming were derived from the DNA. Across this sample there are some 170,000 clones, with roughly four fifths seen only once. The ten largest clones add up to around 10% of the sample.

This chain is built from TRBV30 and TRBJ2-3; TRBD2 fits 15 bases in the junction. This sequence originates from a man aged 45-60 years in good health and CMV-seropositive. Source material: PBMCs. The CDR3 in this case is CAWSGGLAGGSTDTQYF. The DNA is TGTGCCTGGAGTGGGGGACTAGCGGGAGGTAGCACAGATACGCAGTATTTT.